This T cell receptor beta chain was recorded in a study of blood T cells in healthy people across ages. Findings and limits, study-wide: TCR beta diversity correlated strongly with naive T cell percentage.

The CDR3 is 12 residues long. V lost 8 bases, J lost 3 bases, and 10 bases lay in between. Germline V CDR1 and CDR2: SQVTM, ANQGSEA. In the case of this clonotype: What it binds is not known.

Next came a second PCR, run for about 6 to 12 cycles, which used a sample-barcoded 5' primer along with a J-beta primer mix. TCRdb re-derived calls from the 5' RACE reads in MiXCR, one entry per CDR3 protein. The sample yields 1 million to 1.2 million distinct CDR3 sequences, roughly two fifths seen once. The genes are TRBV29-1 and TRBJ2-2; the D is unclear. The clonotype was recovered from a man aged 18 to 29 in good health. Sequenced: blood. CDR3 residues: CSLKADTGELFF. In DNA form, the CDR3 reads TGCAGCCTAAAGGCGGACACCGGGGAGCTGTTTTTT.